This is a list of T cell receptor beta chains from one sample in a study of cytomegalovirus exposure and HLA in healthy donors. Sequencing was performed with immunoSEQ multiplex PCR; in TCRdb, only in-frame clones are kept and a portion is missing. The sample holds about 100,000 clones. Sequenced: PBMCs. These receptors all stem from a man over 45 in good health and CMV-seronegative. CDR3s include the opening cysteine and the closing phenylalanine or tryptophan. Fields, in order: J gene, V gene, D gene, CDR3 DNA, CDR3 protein. D genes are given only for firm matches.

j_call: TRBJ2-4
v_call: TRBV29-1
d_call: TRBD2
cdr3_nt: TGCAGCGTAACGGGACTAGCGGGAGTTACTAAAGCCAAAAACATTCAGTACTTC
cdr3_aa: CSVTGLAGVTKAKNIQYF

j_call: TRBJ1-5
v_call: TRBV7-2
d_call: NA
cdr3_nt: TGTGCCAGCTCGACAGGCCTAGGTCAGCCCCAGCATTTT
cdr3_aa: CASSTGLGQPQHF

j_call: TRBJ2-7
v_call: TRBV19
d_call: TRBD1
cdr3_nt: TGTGCCAGTAGTATCTCGACAGGGTCATCCTACGAGCAGTACTTC
cdr3_aa: CASSISTGSSYEQYF

j_call: TRBJ2-3
v_call: TRBV18
d_call: TRBD1
cdr3_nt: TGTGCCAGCTCACCTCAACGACAGGGGACGCCCCGTCTTTCAGATACGCAGTATTTT
cdr3_aa: CASSPQRQGTPRLSDTQYF

j_call: TRBJ1-1
v_call: TRBV5-1
d_call: NA
cdr3_nt: TGCGCCAGCAGCTTGAAAGGGGCGGACACTGAAGCTTTCTTT
cdr3_aa: CASSLKGADTEAFF

j_call: TRBJ1-2
v_call: TRBV11-2
d_call: NA
cdr3_nt: TGTGCCAGCAGCTTAGGGGGACTCTATGGCTACACCTTC
cdr3_aa: CASSLGGLYGYTF

j_call: TRBJ2-1
v_call: TRBV11-3
d_call: TRBD2
cdr3_nt: TGTGCCAGCAGCTCCGGGACTAGCGGTTGGGATGAGCAGTTCTTC
cdr3_aa: CASSSGTSGWDEQFF

j_call: TRBJ1-1
v_call: TRBV4-2
d_call: NA
cdr3_nt: TGTGCCAGCAGCCCCTTCTTGGACACGGACGGGAGCACTGAAGCTTTCTTT
cdr3_aa: CASSPFLDTDGSTEAFF

j_call: TRBJ1-1
v_call: TRBV5-4
d_call: NA
cdr3_nt: TGTGCCAGCAGCATGACAGTCGCGAACACTGAAGCTTTCTTT
cdr3_aa: CASSMTVANTEAFF

j_call: TRBJ2-7
v_call: TRBV18
d_call: NA
cdr3_nt: TGTGCCAGCTCCACAGGTATCTCCTACGAGCAGTACTTC
cdr3_aa: CASSTGISYEQYF

j_call: TRBJ2-2
v_call: TRBV7-2
d_call: NA
cdr3_nt: TGTGCCAGCAACCGAGGGGGTTCGAACACCGGGGAGCTGTTTTTT
cdr3_aa: CASNRGGSNTGELFF

j_call: TRBJ2-7
v_call: TRBV11-3
d_call: NA
cdr3_nt: TGTGCCAGCAGCTTAGGAGGCACGGCCCGGGAGCAGTACTTC
cdr3_aa: CASSLGGTAREQYF

j_call: TRBJ2-5
v_call: TRBV19
d_call: TRBD2
cdr3_nt: TGTGCCAGTAGTACAGTACTAGCGGGGAAAGAGACCCAGTACTTC
cdr3_aa: CASSTVLAGKETQYF

j_call: TRBJ1-6
v_call: TRBV5-4
d_call: TRBD1
cdr3_nt: TGTGCCAGCAGCTTGGTAGGGACAGGAGATTCACCCCTCCACTTT
cdr3_aa: CASSLVGTGDSPLHF

j_call: TRBJ2-1
v_call: TRBV27
d_call: NA
cdr3_nt: TGTGCCAGCAGGCTAGACAGGAACAATGAGCAGTTCTTC
cdr3_aa: CASRLDRNNEQFF

j_call: TRBJ1-1
v_call: TRBV9
d_call: TRBD1
cdr3_nt: TGTGCCAGCAGCGGATCCGGACAGGGCGCTGAAGCTTTCTTT
cdr3_aa: CASSGSGQGAEAFF

j_call: TRBJ1-2
v_call: TRBV4-1
d_call: NA
cdr3_nt: TGCGCCAGCAGCCAAGTTGGACGGGGGGCCACTGGCTACACCTTC
cdr3_aa: CASSQVGRGATGYTF

j_call: TRBJ2-5
v_call: TRBV4-3
d_call: TRBD2
cdr3_nt: TGCGCCAGCAGCCAAGATCTGGCTAGCGGGGCCCAGACGGAGACCCAGTACTTC
cdr3_aa: CASSQDLASGAQTETQYF

j_call: TRBJ2-3
v_call: TRBV7-7
d_call: TRBD1
cdr3_nt: TGTGCTAGCAGCAGACAGGGTCCCGCAGATACGCAGTATTTT
cdr3_aa: CASSRQGPADTQYF

j_call: TRBJ1-2
v_call: TRBV11-3
d_call: NA
cdr3_nt: TGTGCCAGCTGTACGATTTATTCCGGACTCCTCGGATGCTATGGCTACACCTTC
cdr3_aa: CASCTIYSGLLGCYGYTF

j_call: TRBJ1-5
v_call: TRBV9
d_call: TRBD1
cdr3_nt: TGTGCCAGCAGCGATGGGACAGGGAATCAGCCCCAGCATTTT
cdr3_aa: CASSDGTGNQPQHF

j_call: TRBJ1-6
v_call: TRBV6-1
d_call: NA
cdr3_nt: TGTGCCAGCAGAGGAACAGGGTTTAATTCACCCCTCCACTTT
cdr3_aa: CASRGTGFNSPLHF

j_call: TRBJ2-7
v_call: TRBV19
d_call: NA
cdr3_nt: TGTGCCAGTAGTAGTTCGGGGGTCGGGTACGAGCAGTACTTC
cdr3_aa: CASSSSGVGYEQYF

j_call: TRBJ2-3
v_call: TRBV7-2
d_call: NA
cdr3_nt: TGTGCCAGCAGCTTAGGTTTTTGGGCGGATACGCAGTATTTT
cdr3_aa: CASSLGFWADTQYF

j_call: TRBJ1-2
v_call: TRBV6-4
d_call: TRBD1
cdr3_nt: TGTGCCAGCACCGCCTTCGGACAGGCTAGGGGTAACTATGGCTACACCTTC
cdr3_aa: CASTAFGQARGNYGYTF

j_call: TRBJ2-6
v_call: TRBV5-1
d_call: NA
cdr3_nt: TGCGCCAGCAGCTTGGGCGCGTCTGGGGCCAACGTCCTGACTTTC
cdr3_aa: CASSLGASGANVLTF

j_call: TRBJ2-7
v_call: TRBV5-6
d_call: TRBD1
cdr3_nt: TGTGCCAGCAGCTTAGGGTCAGGGGGCGATGAGCAGTACTTC
cdr3_aa: CASSLGSGGDEQYF

j_call: TRBJ1-4
v_call: TRBV11-2
d_call: NA
cdr3_nt: TGTGCCAGCAGCTTTTTAGAGGAAAAACTGTTTTTT
cdr3_aa: CASSFLEEKLFF

j_call: TRBJ1-3
v_call: TRBV5-1
d_call: TRBD1
cdr3_nt: TGCGCCAGCAGCCCGCAGGGGGCTGGAAACACCATATATTTT
cdr3_aa: CASSPQGAGNTIYF

j_call: TRBJ1-1
v_call: TRBV5-6
d_call: NA
cdr3_nt: TGTGCCAGCAGCTCCCGACCGGGATCTGAAGCTTTCTTT
cdr3_aa: CASSSRPGSEAFF

j_call: TRBJ1-5
v_call: TRBV2
d_call: NA
cdr3_nt: TGTGCCAGCACGAGGGAGGGCTATCAGCCCCAGCATTTT
cdr3_aa: CASTREGYQPQHF

j_call: TRBJ1-2
v_call: TRBV11-3
d_call: NA
cdr3_nt: TGTGCCAGCAGCTCGGGTGGGGGCGGCAATGGCTACACCTTC
cdr3_aa: CASSSGGGGNGYTF

j_call: TRBJ2-3
v_call: TRBV20-1
d_call: NA
cdr3_nt: TGCAGTGCAAGCCGGGGGGATACGCAGTATTTT
cdr3_aa: CSASRGDTQYF

j_call: TRBJ1-1
v_call: TRBV9
d_call: TRBD1
cdr3_nt: TGTGCCAGCAGCCCGTTATTACCCCAGGGGGAGAGGGGCATGAACACTGAAGCTTTCTTT
cdr3_aa: CASSPLLPQGERGMNTEAFF

j_call: TRBJ2-3
v_call: TRBV6-6
d_call: NA
cdr3_nt: TGTGCCAGCAAAAAAAATACAGTCACTGCCACAGATACGCAGTATTTT
cdr3_aa: CASKKNTVTATDTQYF

j_call: TRBJ2-1
v_call: TRBV12-5
d_call: NA
cdr3_nt: TGTGCTAGTGGCCCTCCAGGGGCGGATGAGCAGTTCTTC
cdr3_aa: CASGPPGADEQFF

j_call: TRBJ2-7
v_call: TRBV7-6
d_call: NA
cdr3_nt: TGTGCCAGCAGCTTATTGGGAGGTAGTTACGAGCAGTACTTC
cdr3_aa: CASSLLGGSYEQYF

j_call: TRBJ1-1
v_call: TRBV29-1
d_call: TRBD1
cdr3_nt: TGCAGCGCCCATAGGGGACAGGGGGCGCGTCTGGCTTTCTTT
cdr3_aa: CSAHRGQGARLAFF

j_call: TRBJ1-1
v_call: TRBV15
d_call: NA
cdr3_nt: TGTGCCACCAGCAGAGATGGGAGGATAAGCATGAACACTGAAGCTTTCTTT
cdr3_aa: CATSRDGRISMNTEAFF

j_call: TRBJ1-5
v_call: TRBV27
d_call: NA
cdr3_nt: TGTGCCAGCAGTTTTGGGGGGGGAAGCAATCAGCCCCAGCATTTT
cdr3_aa: CASSFGGGSNQPQHF

j_call: TRBJ2-1
v_call: TRBV10-3
d_call: TRBD2
cdr3_nt: TGTGCCATCAGTGAGCGGGGGGGTTACAATGAGCAGTTCTTC
cdr3_aa: CAISERGGYNEQFF

j_call: TRBJ2-7
v_call: TRBV13
d_call: TRBD1
cdr3_nt: TGTGCCAGCAGCTTAAGGGGACAGGCCCTTTACGAGCAGTACTTC
cdr3_aa: CASSLRGQALYEQYF

j_call: TRBJ1-4
v_call: TRBV6-6
d_call: TRBD1
cdr3_nt: TGTGCCAGCAGCCACTCGACAGGGAGCAATGAAAAACTGTTTTTT
cdr3_aa: CASSHSTGSNEKLFF

j_call: TRBJ2-1
v_call: TRBV7-7
d_call: NA
cdr3_nt: TGTGCTAGCAGCTTAGGGGGGCTCGGGTACAATGAGCAGTTCTTC
cdr3_aa: CASSLGGLGYNEQFF

j_call: TRBJ1-6
v_call: TRBV5-5
d_call: NA
cdr3_nt: TGTGCCAGCAGCTTTTTACAGTTGCTTAATTCACCCCTCCACTTT
cdr3_aa: CASSFLQLLNSPLHF

j_call: TRBJ1-1
v_call: TRBV9
d_call: NA
cdr3_nt: TGTGCCAGCAGCGTAGATTCCCGACAGAACACTGAAGCTTTCTTT
cdr3_aa: CASSVDSRQNTEAFF